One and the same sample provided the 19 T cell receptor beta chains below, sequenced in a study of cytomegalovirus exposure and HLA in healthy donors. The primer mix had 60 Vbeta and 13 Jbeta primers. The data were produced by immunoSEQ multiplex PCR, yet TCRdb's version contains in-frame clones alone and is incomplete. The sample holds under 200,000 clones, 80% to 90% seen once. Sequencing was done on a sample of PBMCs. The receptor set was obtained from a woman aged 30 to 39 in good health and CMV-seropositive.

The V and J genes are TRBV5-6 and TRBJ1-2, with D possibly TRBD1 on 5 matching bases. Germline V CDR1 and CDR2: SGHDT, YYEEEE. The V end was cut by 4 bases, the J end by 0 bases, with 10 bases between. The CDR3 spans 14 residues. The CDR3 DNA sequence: TGTGCCAGCAGCCCGGGGGGTACTAACTATGGCTACACCTTC. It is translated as CASSPGGTNYGYTF.

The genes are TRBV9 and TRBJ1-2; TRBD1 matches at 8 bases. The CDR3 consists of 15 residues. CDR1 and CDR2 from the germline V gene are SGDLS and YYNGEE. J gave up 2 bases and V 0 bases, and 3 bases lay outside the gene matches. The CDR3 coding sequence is TGTGCCAGCAGCGTAGCACAGGGGGACAACTATGGCTACACCTTC. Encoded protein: CASSVAQGDNYGYTF.

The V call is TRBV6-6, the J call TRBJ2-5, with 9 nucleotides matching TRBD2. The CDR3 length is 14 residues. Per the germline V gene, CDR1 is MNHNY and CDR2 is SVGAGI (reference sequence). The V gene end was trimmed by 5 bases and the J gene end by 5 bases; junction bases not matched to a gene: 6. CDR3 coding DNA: TGTGCCAGCAGTGCGGGGGGGGCGGTGGAGACCCAGTACTTC. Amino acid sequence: CASSAGGAVETQYF.

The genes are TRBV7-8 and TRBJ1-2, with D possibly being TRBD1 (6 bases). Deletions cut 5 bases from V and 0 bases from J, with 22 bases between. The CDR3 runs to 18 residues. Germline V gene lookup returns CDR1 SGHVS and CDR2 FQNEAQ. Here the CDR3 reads CASSATIGTYHANYGYTF. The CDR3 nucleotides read TGTGCCAGCAGCGCTACCATCGGGACATACCATGCTAACTATGGCTACACCTTC.

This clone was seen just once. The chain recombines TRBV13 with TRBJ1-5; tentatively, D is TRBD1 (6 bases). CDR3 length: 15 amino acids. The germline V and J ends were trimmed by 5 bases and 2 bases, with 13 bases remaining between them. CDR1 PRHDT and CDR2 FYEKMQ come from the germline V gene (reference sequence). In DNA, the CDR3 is TGTGCCAGCAGCCTACAGGGTCGGGGCAATCAGCCCCAGCATTTT. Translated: CASSLQGRGNQPQHF.

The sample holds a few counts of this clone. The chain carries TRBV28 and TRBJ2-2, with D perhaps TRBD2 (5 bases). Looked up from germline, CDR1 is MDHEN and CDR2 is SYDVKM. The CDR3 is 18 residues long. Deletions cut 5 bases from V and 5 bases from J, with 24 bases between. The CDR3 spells CASSPAGGAQLKTGELFF. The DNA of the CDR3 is TGTGCCAGCAGTCCGGCGGGTGGTGCACAATTAAAAACCGGGGAGCTGTTTTTT. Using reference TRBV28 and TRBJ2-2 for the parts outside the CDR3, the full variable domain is DVKVTQSSRYLVKRTGEKVFLECVQDMDHENMFWYRQDPGLGLRLIYFSYDVKMKEKGDIPEGYSVSREKKERFSLILESASTNQTSMYLCASSPAGGAQLKTGELFFGEGSRLTVL.

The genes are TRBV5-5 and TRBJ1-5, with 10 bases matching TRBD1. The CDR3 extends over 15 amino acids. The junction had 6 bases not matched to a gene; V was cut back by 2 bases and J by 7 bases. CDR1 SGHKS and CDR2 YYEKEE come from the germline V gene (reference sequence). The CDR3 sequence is CASSLTGTGDQPQHF. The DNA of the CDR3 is TGTGCCAGCAGCTTAACCGGGACAGGGGACCAGCCCCAGCATTTT.

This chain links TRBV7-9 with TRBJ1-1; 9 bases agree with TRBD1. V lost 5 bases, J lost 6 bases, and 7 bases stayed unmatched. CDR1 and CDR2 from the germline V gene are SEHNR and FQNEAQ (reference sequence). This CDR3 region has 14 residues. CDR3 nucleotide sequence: TGTGCCAGCAGCGTAGACAGGGGGGGAGCTGAAGCTTTCTTT. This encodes CASSVDRGGAEAFF.

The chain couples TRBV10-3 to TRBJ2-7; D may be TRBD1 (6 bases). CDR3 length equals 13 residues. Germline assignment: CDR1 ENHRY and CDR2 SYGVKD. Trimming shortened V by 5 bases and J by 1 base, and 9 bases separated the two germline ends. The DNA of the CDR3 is TGTGCCATCAGTCGGGACAAATCCTACGAGCAGTACTTC. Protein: CAISRDKSYEQYF.

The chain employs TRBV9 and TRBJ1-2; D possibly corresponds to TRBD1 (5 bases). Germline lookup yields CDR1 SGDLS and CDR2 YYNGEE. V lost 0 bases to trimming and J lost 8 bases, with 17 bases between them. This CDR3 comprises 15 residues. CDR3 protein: CASSVGDWPDKGYTF. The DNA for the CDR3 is TGTGCCAGCAGCGTAGGGGACTGGCCCGATAAGGGCTACACCTTC.

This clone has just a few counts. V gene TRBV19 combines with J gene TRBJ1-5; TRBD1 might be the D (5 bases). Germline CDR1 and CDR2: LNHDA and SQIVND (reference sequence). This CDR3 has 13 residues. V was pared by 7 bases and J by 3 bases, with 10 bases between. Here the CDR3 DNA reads TGTGCCAGTACTCGGGGGGACAATCAGCCCCAGCATTTT. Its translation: CASTRGDNQPQHF.

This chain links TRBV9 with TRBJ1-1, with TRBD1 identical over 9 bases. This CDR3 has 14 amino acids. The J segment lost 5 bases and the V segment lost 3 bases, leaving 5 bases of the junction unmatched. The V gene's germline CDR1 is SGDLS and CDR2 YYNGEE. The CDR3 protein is CASSAGQGRTEAFF. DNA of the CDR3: TGTGCCAGCAGCGCGGGACAGGGTAGAACTGAAGCTTTCTTT.

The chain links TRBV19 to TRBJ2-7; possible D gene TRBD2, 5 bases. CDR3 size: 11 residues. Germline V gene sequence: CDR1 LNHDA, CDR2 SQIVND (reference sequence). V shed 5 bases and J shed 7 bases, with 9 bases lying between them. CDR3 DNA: TGTGCCAGTAGTGCCCGACTAGAGCAGTACTTC. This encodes CASSARLEQYF.

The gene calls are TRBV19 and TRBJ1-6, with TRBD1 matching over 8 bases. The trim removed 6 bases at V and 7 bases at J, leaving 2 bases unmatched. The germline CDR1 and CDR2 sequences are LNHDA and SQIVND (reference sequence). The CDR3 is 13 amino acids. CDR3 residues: CASRGQANSPLHF. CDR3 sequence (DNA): TGTGCCAGTAGGGGACAGGCAAATTCACCCCTCCACTTT.

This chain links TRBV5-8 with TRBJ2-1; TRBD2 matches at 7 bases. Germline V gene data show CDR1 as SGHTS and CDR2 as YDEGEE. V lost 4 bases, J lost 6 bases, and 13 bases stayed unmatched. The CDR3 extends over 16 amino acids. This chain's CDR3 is CASSTLGGGKGNEQFF. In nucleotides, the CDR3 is TGTGCCAGCAGCACCCTGGGCGGGGGTAAGGGCAATGAGCAGTTCTTC.

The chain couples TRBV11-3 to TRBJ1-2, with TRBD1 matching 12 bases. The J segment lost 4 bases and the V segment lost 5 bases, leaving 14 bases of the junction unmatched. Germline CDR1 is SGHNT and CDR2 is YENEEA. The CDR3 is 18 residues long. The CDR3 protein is CASSKGDRGPSRSYGYTF. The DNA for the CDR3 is TGTGCCAGCAGCAAAGGGGACAGGGGGCCCTCTAGATCCTATGGCTACACCTTC.

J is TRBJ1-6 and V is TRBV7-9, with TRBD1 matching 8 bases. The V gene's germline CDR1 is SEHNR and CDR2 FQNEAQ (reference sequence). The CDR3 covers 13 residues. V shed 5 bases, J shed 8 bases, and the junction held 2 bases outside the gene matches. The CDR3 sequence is CASSGQGDSPLHF. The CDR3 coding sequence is TGTGCCAGCAGCGGACAGGGCGATTCACCCCTCCACTTT.

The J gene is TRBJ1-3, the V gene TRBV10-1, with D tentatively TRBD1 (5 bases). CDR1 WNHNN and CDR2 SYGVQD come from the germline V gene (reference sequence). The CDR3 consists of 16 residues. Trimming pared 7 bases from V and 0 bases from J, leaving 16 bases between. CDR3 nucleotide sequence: TGCGCCAGCAAAGGAGGGACGGTCCTCTCTGGAAACACCATATATTTT. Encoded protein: CASKGGTVLSGNTIYF.

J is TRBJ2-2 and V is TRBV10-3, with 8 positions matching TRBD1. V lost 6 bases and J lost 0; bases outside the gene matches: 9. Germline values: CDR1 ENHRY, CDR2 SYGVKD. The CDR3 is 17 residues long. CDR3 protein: CAIRDRATGANTGELFF. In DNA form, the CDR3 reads TGTGCCATCAGGGACAGGGCCACGGGCGCGAACACCGGGGAGCTGTTTTTT.